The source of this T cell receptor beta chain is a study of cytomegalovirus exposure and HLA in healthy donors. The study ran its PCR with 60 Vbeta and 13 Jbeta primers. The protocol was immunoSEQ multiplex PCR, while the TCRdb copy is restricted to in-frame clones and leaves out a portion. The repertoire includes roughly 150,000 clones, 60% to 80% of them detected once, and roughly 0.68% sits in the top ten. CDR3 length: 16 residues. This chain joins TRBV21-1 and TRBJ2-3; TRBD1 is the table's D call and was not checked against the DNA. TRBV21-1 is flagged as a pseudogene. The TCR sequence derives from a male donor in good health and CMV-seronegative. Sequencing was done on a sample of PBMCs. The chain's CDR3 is CASSKWSDSSTDTQYF. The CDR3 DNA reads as TGTGCCAGCAGCAAATGGTCGGACAGTAGCACAGATACGCAGTATTTT.